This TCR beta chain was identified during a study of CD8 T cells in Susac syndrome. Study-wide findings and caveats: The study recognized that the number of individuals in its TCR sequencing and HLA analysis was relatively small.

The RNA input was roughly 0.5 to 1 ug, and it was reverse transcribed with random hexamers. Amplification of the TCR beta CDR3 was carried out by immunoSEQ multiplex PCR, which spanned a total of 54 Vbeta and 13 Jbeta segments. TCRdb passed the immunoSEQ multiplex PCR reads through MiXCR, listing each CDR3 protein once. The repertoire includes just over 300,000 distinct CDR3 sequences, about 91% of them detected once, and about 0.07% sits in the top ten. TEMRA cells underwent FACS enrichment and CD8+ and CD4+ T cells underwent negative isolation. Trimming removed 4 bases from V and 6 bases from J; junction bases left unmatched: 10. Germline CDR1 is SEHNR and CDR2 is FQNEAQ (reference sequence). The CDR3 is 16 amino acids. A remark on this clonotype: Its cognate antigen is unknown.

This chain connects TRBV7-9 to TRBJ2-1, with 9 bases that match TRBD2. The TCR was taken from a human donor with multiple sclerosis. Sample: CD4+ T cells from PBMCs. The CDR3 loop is CASSSLSGGPSNEQFF. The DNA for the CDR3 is TGTGCCAGCAGCTCACTAAGCGGGGGGCCCTCCAATGAGCAGTTCTTC.